This T cell receptor (beta chain) was observed in a study of cytomegalovirus exposure and HLA in healthy donors. Study-wide context: Within the Caucasian-associated ancestry cluster were approximately 77% of the roughly 380 genotyped donors.

The CDR3 extends over 16 amino acids. Per the germline V gene, CDR1 is KGHSH and CDR2 is LQKENI. Trimming cost V 3 bases and J 10 bases; bases outside gene matches: 14. In the PCR, 60 Vbeta and 13 Jbeta primers were used. Some clones are missing from TCRdb's copy, which holds only in-frame ones; the method was immunoSEQ multiplex PCR. The data contain roughly 110,000 clones, approximately 80% of them singletons. Donors were ostensibly healthy at sampling, although undocumented immune exposures were probable. General study points: Some public TCRs appeared in many individuals, while most sequences were rare.

Worth noting for this clone: No antigen is known for it.

The TCR was taken from a woman aged 18-29 years in good health and CMV-seronegative. The rearrangement links TRBV18 to TRBJ2-1; 8 bases match TRBD1. The source material was PBMCs. The CDR3, as DNA: TGTGCCAGCTCACCGGGAGACAGGGGAGGATTTCGAGAGCAGTTCTTC. It translates to CASSPGDRGGFREQFF.